This note documents a single T cell receptor (beta chain) sequence. The antigen remains undetermined. This entry is derived from a study of graft-versus-host responses after intestinal transplantation. Looking at the study overall: Anti-thymocyte globulin was used for induction in all recipients, who then took tacrolimus and steroids for about three years.

Findings and limits, study-wide: Allograft graft-versus-host to host-versus-graft clonal ratios ran high in patients with graft-donor T cell macrochimerism. Levels of circulating GvH clones at their peak were associated with early post-transplant HvG declines. Recipient marrow showed GvH clones, some seen first in ileum or blood.

The method was immunoSEQ multiplex PCR; TCRdb's version includes in-frame clones alone and lacks a portion of them. The table records tens of thousands of clones, 91% of them present only once. The origin of this receptor is a human donor who received an intestinal transplant. Sequencing used unstimulated CD4+ T cells sorted from spleen or lymph node cells, obtained before intestinal transplant.

The CDR3 protein is CASTLLVGQETQYF. CDR3 bases: TGCGCCAGCACCTTACTAGTGGGCCAAGAGACCCAGTACTTC. The rearrangement uses TRBV5-1 and TRBJ2-5, with a weak D call TRBD2 (5 bases). Germline CDR1 reads SGHRS; CDR2 reads YFSETQ. V dropped 6 bases and J dropped 1 base, with 13 bases sitting between them. The CDR3 spans 14 residues.